These 5 T cell receptor beta chains share one sample of origin, sequenced in a study of early T cells in non-severe SARS-CoV-2 infection. TCRdb redid the calling of the 5' RACE reads with MiXCR, one entry per CDR3 protein. The data hold 25,000 to 30,000 distinct CDR3 sequences, with around 6% observed a single time. Sequenced sample: whole blood. The source of these receptors is an adult who was a healthcare worker with PCR-confirmed SARS-CoV-2 infection or an uninfected control (not recorded which).

This clonotype showed up just a few times. The chain carries TRBV28 and TRBJ2-7; 8 bases map to TRBD2. The CDR3 consists of 16 residues. Germline V CDR1 and CDR2: MDHEN, SYDVKM. V lost 2 bases, J lost 3 bases, and 9 bases stayed unmatched. Written as DNA, the CDR3 is TGTGCCAGCAGTTTACGGGACGGGAGGGAACTCTACGAGCAGTACTTC. It yields the protein CASSLRDGRELYEQYF.

There are many counts of this clonotype. This rearrangement joins TRBV11-2 to TRBJ2-1, with D possibly being TRBD1 or TRBD2 (6 bases each). CDR3 length equals 15 residues. V lost 4 bases and J lost 5, with 15 bases in between. Germline V lookup: CDR1 SGHAT, CDR2 FQNNGV. CDR3 region: CASSSRGGHNNEQFF. The CDR3, as DNA: TGTGCCAGCAGCTCCCGAGGGGGGCATAACAATGAGCAGTTCTTC. Full variable domain (outside the CDR3, taken from reference TRBV11-2 and TRBJ2-1): EAGVAQSPRYKIIEKRQSVAFWCNPISGHATLYWYQQILGQGPKLLIQFQNNGVVDDSQLPKDRFSAERLKGVDSTLKIQPAKLEDSAVYLCASSSRGGHNNEQFFGPGTRLTVL.

The chain joins TRBV10-3 to TRBJ2-1; TRBD2 matches at 11 bases. With V trimmed by 8 bases and J by 0 bases, 9 bases remained unmatched. This CDR3 has 17 amino acids. In germline, CDR1 is ENHRY, CDR2 SYGVKD. The CDR3 sequence is CAIGGTSGYSSYNEQFF. The CDR3 nucleotides read TGTGCCATCGGCGGGACTAGCGGCTATAGCTCCTACAATGAGCAGTTCTTC.

This clonotype was detected ten times or more. This chain connects TRBV6-2 or TRBV6-3 to TRBJ2-7; D might be TRBD1 (6 bases). Germline V gene data show CDR1 as MNHEY and CDR2 as SVGEGT. V lost 2 bases and J lost 3, with 11 bases in between. CDR3 size: 14 residues. As DNA, the CDR3 is TGTGCCAGCAGTTACGGGGGCGCAAGCTACGAGCAGTACTTC. Protein sequence: CASSYGGASYEQYF.

The table lists this clonotype with a few counts. The rearrangement links TRBV6-6 to TRBJ2-7; maybe TRBD1 (5 bases). The CDR3 totals 15 residues. CDR1 MNHNY and CDR2 SVGAGI come from the germline V gene (reference sequence). Trimming removed 3 bases from V and 5 bases from J, with 17 bases in between. CDR3 loop: CASSYSRQGVHEQYF. In nucleotides, the CDR3 is TGTGCCAGCAGTTATAGTCGGCAGGGCGTTCACGAGCAGTACTTC.